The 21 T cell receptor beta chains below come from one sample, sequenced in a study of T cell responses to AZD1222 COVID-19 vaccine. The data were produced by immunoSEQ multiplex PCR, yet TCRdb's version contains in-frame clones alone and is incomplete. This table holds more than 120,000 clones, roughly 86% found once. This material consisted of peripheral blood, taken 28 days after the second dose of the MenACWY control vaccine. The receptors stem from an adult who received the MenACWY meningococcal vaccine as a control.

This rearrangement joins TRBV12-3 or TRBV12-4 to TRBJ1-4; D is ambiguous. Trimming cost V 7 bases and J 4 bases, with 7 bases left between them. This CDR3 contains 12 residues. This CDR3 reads CASTISNEKLFF. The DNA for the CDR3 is TGTGCCAGCACAATAAGTAATGAAAAACTGTTTTTT.

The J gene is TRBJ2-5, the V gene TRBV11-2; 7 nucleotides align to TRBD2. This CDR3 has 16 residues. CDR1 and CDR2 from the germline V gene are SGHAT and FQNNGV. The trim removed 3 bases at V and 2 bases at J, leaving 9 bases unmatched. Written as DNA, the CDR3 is TGTGCCAGCAGCTTTACCACTAGCGCAATACAAGAGACCCAGTACTTC. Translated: CASSFTTSAIQETQYF.

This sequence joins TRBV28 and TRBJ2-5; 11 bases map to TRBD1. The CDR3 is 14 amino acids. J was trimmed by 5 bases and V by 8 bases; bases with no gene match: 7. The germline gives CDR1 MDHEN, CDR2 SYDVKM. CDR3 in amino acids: CASRGTGGLETQYF. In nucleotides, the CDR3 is TGTGCCAGCCGCGGGACAGGGGGATTGGAGACCCAGTACTTC.

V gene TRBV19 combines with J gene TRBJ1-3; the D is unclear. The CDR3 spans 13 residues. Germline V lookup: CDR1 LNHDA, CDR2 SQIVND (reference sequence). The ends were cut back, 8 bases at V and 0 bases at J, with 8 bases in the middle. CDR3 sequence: CASWTGSGNTIYF. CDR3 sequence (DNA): TGTGCCAGTTGGACCGGCTCTGGAAACACCATATATTTT.

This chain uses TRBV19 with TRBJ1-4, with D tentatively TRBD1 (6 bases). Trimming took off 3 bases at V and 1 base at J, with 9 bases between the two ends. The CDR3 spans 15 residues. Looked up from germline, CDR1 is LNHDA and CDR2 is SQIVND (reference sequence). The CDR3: CASSMLDRTNEKLFF. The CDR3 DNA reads TGTGCCAGTAGTATGCTGGACAGAACTAATGAAAAACTGTTTTTT.

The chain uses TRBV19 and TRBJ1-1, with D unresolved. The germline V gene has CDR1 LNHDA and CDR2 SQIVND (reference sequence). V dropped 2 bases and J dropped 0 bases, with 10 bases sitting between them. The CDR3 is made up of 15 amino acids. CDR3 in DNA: TGTGCCAGTAGTATAAACAGAGTCATGAACACTGAAGCTTTCTTT. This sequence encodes CASSINRVMNTEAFF.

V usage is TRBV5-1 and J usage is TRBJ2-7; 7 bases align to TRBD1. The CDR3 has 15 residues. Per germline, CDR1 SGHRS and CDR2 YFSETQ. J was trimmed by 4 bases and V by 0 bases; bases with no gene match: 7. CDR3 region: CASSLGGTAPYEQYF. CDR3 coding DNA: TGCGCCAGCAGCTTGGGTGGGACAGCTCCTTACGAGCAGTACTTC.

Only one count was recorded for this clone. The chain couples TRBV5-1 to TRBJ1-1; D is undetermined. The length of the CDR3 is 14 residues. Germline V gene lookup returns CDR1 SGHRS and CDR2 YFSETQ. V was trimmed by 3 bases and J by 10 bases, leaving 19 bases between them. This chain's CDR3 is CASSSQQTAGRAFF. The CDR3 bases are TGCGCCAGCAGCTCTCAACAAACGGCGGGGAGAGCTTTCTTT.

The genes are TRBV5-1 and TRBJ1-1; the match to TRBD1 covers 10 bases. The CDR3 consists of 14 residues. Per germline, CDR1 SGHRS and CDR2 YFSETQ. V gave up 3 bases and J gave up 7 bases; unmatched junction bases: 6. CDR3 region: CASSWGTGEGEAFF. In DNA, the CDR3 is TGCGCCAGCAGCTGGGGGACAGGGGAGGGTGAAGCTTTCTTT.

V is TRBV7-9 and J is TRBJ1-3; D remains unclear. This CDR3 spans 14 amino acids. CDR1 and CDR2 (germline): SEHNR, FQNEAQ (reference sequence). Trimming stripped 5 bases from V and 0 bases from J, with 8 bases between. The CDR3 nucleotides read TGTGCCAGCAGCCGACCAGGCTCTGGAAACACCATATATTTT. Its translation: CASSRPGSGNTIYF.

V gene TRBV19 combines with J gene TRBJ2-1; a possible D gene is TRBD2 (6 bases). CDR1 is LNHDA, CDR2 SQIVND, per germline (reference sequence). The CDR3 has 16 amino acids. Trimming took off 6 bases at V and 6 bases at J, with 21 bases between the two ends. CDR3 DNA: TGTGCCAGTAGGAACCTTGGCGGAGGGGTTGTCAATGAGCAGTTCTTC. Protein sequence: CASRNLGGGVVNEQFF.

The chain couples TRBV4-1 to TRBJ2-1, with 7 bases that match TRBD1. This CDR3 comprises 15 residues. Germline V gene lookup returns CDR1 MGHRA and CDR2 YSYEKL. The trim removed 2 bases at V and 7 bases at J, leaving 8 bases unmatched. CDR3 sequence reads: CASSQLQGMVNEQFF. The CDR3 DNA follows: TGCGCCAGCAGCCAATTACAGGGGATGGTTAATGAGCAGTTCTTC.

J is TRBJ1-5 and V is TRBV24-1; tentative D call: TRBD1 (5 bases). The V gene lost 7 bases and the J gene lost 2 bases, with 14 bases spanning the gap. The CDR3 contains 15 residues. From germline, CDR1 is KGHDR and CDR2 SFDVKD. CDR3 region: CATSGTGRGNQPQHF. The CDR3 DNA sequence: TGTGCCACCAGCGGAACAGGTCGGGGCAATCAGCCCCAGCATTTT.

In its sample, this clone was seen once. As DNA, the CDR3 is TGTGCCAGTAGTATAGATCGACAAGGGGGTTACTGGTCCAATGAGCAGTTCTTC. It translates to CASSIDRQGGYWSNEQFF. This chain connects TRBV19 to TRBJ2-1; D is possibly TRBD1 (6 bases). Germline loops: CDR1 LNHDA, CDR2 SQIVND (reference sequence). Trimming took off 0 bases at V and 6 bases at J, with 21 bases between the two ends. CDR3 length: 18 amino acids.

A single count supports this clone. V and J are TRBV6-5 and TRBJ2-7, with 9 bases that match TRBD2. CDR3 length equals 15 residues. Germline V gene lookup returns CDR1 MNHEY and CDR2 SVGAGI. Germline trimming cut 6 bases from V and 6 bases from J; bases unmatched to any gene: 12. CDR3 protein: CASRLRAREGSEQYF. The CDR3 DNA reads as TGTGCCAGCAGACTCAGGGCGCGGGAGGGGAGCGAGCAGTACTTC.

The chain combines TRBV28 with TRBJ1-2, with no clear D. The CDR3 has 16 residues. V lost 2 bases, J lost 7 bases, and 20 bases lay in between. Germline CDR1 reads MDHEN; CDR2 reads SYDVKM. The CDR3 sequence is CASSLPDLTYGSGYTF. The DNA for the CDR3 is TGTGCCAGCAGTTTACCCGATCTAACCTACGGGAGTGGCTACACCTTC.

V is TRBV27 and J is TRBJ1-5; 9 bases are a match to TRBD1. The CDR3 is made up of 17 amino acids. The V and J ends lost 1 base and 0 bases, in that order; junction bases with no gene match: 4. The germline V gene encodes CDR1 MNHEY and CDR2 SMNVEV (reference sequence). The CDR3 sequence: CASSLWGQGYSNQPQHF. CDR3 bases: TGTGCCAGCAGTTTATGGGGACAGGGTTATAGCAATCAGCCCCAGCATTTT.

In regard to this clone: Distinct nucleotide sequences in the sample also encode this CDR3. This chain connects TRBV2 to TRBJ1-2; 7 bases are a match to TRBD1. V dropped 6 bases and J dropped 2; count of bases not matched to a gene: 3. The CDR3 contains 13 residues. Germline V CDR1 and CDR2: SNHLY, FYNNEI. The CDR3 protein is CASRRDSNYGYTF. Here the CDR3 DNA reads TGTGCCAGCAGGCGGGACAGCAACTATGGCTACACCTTC.

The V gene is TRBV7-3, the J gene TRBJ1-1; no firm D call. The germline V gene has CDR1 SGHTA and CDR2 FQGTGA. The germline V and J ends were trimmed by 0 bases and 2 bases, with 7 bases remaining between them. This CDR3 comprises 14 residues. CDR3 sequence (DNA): TGTGCCAGCAGCTTAACAGGAAAAAACACTGAAGCTTTCTTT. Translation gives CASSLTGKNTEAFF.

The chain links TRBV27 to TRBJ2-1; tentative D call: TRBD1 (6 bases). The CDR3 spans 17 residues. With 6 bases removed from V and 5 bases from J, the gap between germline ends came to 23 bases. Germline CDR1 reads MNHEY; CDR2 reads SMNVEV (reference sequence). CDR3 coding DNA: TGTGCCAGCAGACCAAACCTTGGACAGACGGGGAACAATGAGCAGTTCTTC. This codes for CASRPNLGQTGNNEQFF.

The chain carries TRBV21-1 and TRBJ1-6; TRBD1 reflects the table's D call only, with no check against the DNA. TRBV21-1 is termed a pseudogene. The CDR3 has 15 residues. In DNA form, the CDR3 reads TGTGCCAGCAGCCCTAGGGGCAGGGGGTGTTCACCCCTCCACTTT. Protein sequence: CASSPRGRGCSPLHF.